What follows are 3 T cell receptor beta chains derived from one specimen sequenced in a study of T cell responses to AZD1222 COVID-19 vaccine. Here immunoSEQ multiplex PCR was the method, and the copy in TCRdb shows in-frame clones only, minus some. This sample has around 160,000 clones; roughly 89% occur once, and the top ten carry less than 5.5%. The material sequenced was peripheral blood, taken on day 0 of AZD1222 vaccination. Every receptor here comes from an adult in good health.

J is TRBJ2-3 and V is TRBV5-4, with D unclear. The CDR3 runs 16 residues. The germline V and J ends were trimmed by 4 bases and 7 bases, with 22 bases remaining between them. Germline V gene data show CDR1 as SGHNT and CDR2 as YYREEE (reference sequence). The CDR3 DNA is TGTGCCAGCAGCACCCCCGACTCCAATGAGGACCATACGCAGTATTTT. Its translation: CASSTPDSNEDHTQYF. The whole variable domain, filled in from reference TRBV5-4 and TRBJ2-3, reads ETGVTQSPTHLIKTRGQQVTLRCSSQSGHNTVSWYQQALGQGPQFIFQYYREEENGRGNFPPRFSGLQFPNYSSELNVNALELDDSALYLCASSTPDSNEDHTQYFGPGTRLTVL.

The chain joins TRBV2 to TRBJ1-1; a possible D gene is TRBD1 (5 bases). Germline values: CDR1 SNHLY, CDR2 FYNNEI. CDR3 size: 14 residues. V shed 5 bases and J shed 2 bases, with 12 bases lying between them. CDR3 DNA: TGTGCCAGCAGTCTCGCTTGGGGCAACACTGAAGCTTTCTTT. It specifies CASSLAWGNTEAFF.

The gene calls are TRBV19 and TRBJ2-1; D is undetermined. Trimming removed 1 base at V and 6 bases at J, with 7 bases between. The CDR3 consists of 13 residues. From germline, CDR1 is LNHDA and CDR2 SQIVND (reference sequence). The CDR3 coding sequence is TGTGCCAGTAGTATAGGACCGATCAATGAGCAGTTCTTC. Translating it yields CASSIGPINEQFF.